The 30 T cell receptor beta chains reported below all come from one sample, sequenced in a study of cytomegalovirus exposure and HLA in healthy donors. Clones were sequenced by immunoSEQ multiplex PCR, and TCRdb holds only the in-frame ones, with some missing. The sample has some 200,000 clones, about 89% seen once; the top ten hold 0.8% to 1.2%. The sample consisted of PBMCs. These receptors all stem from a woman in her late teens or twenties in good health and CMV-seronegative.

The rearrangement joins TRBV10-1 to TRBJ2-7; D gene unclear. Per the germline V gene, CDR1 is WNHNN and CDR2 is SYGVQD (reference sequence). CDR3 size: 14 residues. The V end was cut by 3 bases, the J end by 0 bases, with 9 bases between. DNA for the CDR3: TGCGCCAGCAGTGACTCCAGAAGCTCCTACGAGCAGTACTTC. This gives the protein CASSDSRSSYEQYF.

The chain links TRBV30 to TRBJ2-2, with a possible D match to TRBD2 (5 bases). CDR3 size: 14 residues. Germline V gene lookup returns CDR1 GTSNPN and CDR2 SVGIG (reference sequence). Trimming shortened V by 0 bases and J by 6 bases, and 11 bases separated the two germline ends. Here the CDR3 DNA reads TGTGCCTGGAGTGTAAGAGGGTACGCCGGGGAGCTGTTTTTT. Protein: CAWSVRGYAGELFF.

The rearrangement uses TRBV15 and TRBJ2-7, with 12 bases fitting TRBD1. J lost 0 bases, V lost 3 bases, and 3 bases had no gene match. This CDR3 has 16 residues. The germline V gene encodes CDR1 LNHNV and CDR2 YYDKDF (reference sequence). CDR3 region: CATSRTGQGASYEQYF. The CDR3 nucleotides read TGTGCCACCAGCAGGACGGGACAGGGGGCCTCCTACGAGCAGTACTTC. The full variable domain, its missing parts supplied by reference TRBV15 and TRBJ2-7, is DAMVIQNPRYQVTQFGKPVTLSCSQTLNHNVMYWYQQKSSQAPKLLFHYYDKDFNNEADTPDNFQSRRPNTSFCFLDIRSPGLGDTAMYLCATSRTGQGASYEQYFGPGTRLTVT.

The gene calls are TRBV14 and TRBJ2-2; D is undetermined. In germline, CDR1 is SGHDN, CDR2 FVKESK. The CDR3 spans 17 residues. V lost 1 base and J 6 bases, leaving 18 bases between the germline ends. The CDR3 DNA is TGTGCCAGCAGCCAAGTATCCAGCGTGCCGATCCCCGGGGAGCTGTTTTTT. Translation: CASSQVSSVPIPGELFF.

This sequence joins TRBV27 and TRBJ1-2, with unresolved D. CDR1 MNHEY and CDR2 SMNVEV come from the germline V gene (reference sequence). V was pared by 2 bases and J by 8 bases, with 18 bases between. The CDR3 length is 15 residues. CDR3 bases: TGTGCCAGCAGTTTAGCAGTAGACGGACTAGGCGGCTACACCTTC. It codes for CASSLAVDGLGGYTF.

This chain links TRBV7-3 with TRBJ2-1, with 11 bases identical to TRBD2. The CDR3 is 14 residues long. V shed 3 bases, J shed 6 bases, and the junction held 1 base outside the gene matches. CDR1 and CDR2 from the germline V gene are SGHTA and FQGTGA. The CDR3 bases are TGTGCCAGCAGCTTTGGGACTAGCGGCAATGAGCAGTTCTTC. Its translation: CASSFGTSGNEQFF.

This clone was counted once. The V call is TRBV6-6, the J call TRBJ2-7; no reliable D call. CDR1 is MNHNY and CDR2 is SVGAGI in the germline V gene (reference sequence). The CDR3 consists of 12 residues. With 2 bases removed from V and 4 bases from J, the gap between germline ends came to 6 bases. The CDR3 DNA reads as TGTGCCAGCAGTTACACTCTTTACGAGCAGTACTTC. The encoded protein is CASSYTLYEQYF.

The table lists this clone with a count of one. V is TRBV9 and J is TRBJ2-1, with TRBD2 matching 11 bases. CDR3 length: 15 residues. J lost 5 bases, V lost 2 bases, and 3 bases had no gene match. Germline CDR1 reads SGDLS; CDR2 reads YYNGEE. CDR3 DNA: TGTGCCAGCAGCGTGAGACTAGCGGGAAACAATGAGCAGTTCTTC. Translation gives CASSVRLAGNNEQFF.

This CDR3 is CASKKLAGELQETQYF. CDR3 DNA sequence: TGTGCCAGCAAAAAGCTAGCGGGAGAACTCCAAGAGACCCAGTACTTC. The J gene is TRBJ2-5, the V gene TRBV28, with TRBD2 matching 10 bases. The CDR3 is 16 amino acids. The V segment lost 7 bases and the J segment 1 base; nucleotides outside the gene matches: 9. Germline V gene lookup returns CDR1 MDHEN and CDR2 SYDVKM.

The chain joins TRBV15 to TRBJ2-1, with D maybe TRBD2 (6 bases). This CDR3 has 16 amino acids. Per germline, CDR1 LNHNV and CDR2 YYDKDF (reference sequence). V gave up 3 bases and J gave up 3 bases, with 15 bases separating them. The CDR3 loop is CATSSGGTSLYNEQFF. In DNA form, the CDR3 reads TGTGCCACCAGCAGTGGCGGGACTTCACTCTACAATGAGCAGTTCTTC. The full variable domain, its missing parts supplied by reference TRBV15 and TRBJ2-1, is DAMVIQNPRYQVTQFGKPVTLSCSQTLNHNVMYWYQQKSSQAPKLLFHYYDKDFNNEADTPDNFQSRRPNTSFCFLDIRSPGLGDTAMYLCATSSGGTSLYNEQFFGPGTRLTVL.

The rearrangement uses TRBV11-2 and TRBJ1-4; 9 bases agree with TRBD1. The CDR3 has 13 amino acids. Trimming at V came to 5 bases and at J to 6 bases, leaving 1 base not matched to a gene. The germline gives CDR1 SGHAT, CDR2 FQNNGV. The CDR3 loop is CASSRDRDEKLFF. The CDR3 bases are TGTGCCAGCAGCCGGGACAGGGATGAAAAACTGTTTTTT.

This clone was observed a few times. The gene calls are TRBV19 and TRBJ2-2; tentative D call: TRBD1 (6 bases). The CDR3 length is 14 residues. Germline V lookup: CDR1 LNHDA, CDR2 SQIVND (reference sequence). The ends were cut back, 5 bases at V and 5 bases at J, with 12 bases in the middle. CDR3 region: CASSGGGSTGELFF. The CDR3 coding sequence is TGTGCCAGTAGTGGGGGCGGGTCGACCGGGGAGCTGTTTTTT.

The chain recombines TRBV11-3 with TRBJ1-2; tentatively, D is TRBD1 (6 bases). The CDR3 extends over 18 amino acids. V was clipped by 5 bases and J by 0 bases, with 22 bases between them. Germline V lookup: CDR1 SGHNT, CDR2 YENEEA. The CDR3 loop reads CASSRTLRGSHPNYGYTF. In nucleotides, the CDR3 is TGTGCCAGCAGCCGGACTCTCAGGGGTTCACACCCTAACTATGGCTACACCTTC.

This chain joins TRBV5-1 and TRBJ2-5; 8 bases line up with TRBD1. The CDR3 is 13 amino acids. CDR1 and CDR2 from the germline V gene are SGHRS and YFSETQ. V lost 4 bases, J lost 5 bases, and 4 bases stayed unmatched. CDR3 bases: TGCGCCAGCAGCCGAGACAGGGGCGAGACCCAGTACTTC. Translation: CASSRDRGETQYF.

The rearrangement links TRBV7-2 to TRBJ1-1; D is perhaps TRBD1 (5 bases). Deletions cut 2 bases from V and 0 bases from J, with 7 bases between. The CDR3 loop spans 14 amino acids. Germline assignment: CDR1 SGHTA and CDR2 FQGNSA. In DNA, the CDR3 is TGTGCCAGCAGCTTACCGGGGGTGAACACTGAAGCTTTCTTT. This codes for CASSLPGVNTEAFF.

The CDR3 region is CASSPTGREQYF. The CDR3 bases are TGTGCCAGCAGCCCGACAGGGAGGGAGCAGTACTTC. This sequence joins TRBV7-9 and TRBJ2-7; D may be TRBD1 (7 bases). CDR1 and CDR2 (germline): SEHNR, FQNEAQ (reference sequence). Trimming shortened V by 5 bases and J by 7 bases, and 12 bases separated the two germline ends. The CDR3 spans 12 residues.

The genes are TRBV28 and TRBJ2-7; D uncertain. Germline assignment: CDR1 MDHEN and CDR2 SYDVKM. With 0 bases removed from V and 2 bases from J, the gap between germline ends came to 14 bases. CDR3 length equals 16 residues. CDR3 residues: CASSLWLGQQAYEQYF. DNA for the CDR3: TGTGCCAGCAGTTTATGGTTGGGTCAGCAGGCCTACGAGCAGTACTTC.

The gene calls are TRBV5-4 and TRBJ2-2; a weak D match, TRBD2 (6 bases). Trimming took 4 bases from V and 4 from J, leaving 11 bases between them. CDR1 is SGHNT and CDR2 is YYREEE in the germline V gene (reference sequence). The CDR3 covers 14 residues. This CDR3 is CASSRETGTGELFF. For the CDR3, the DNA is TGTGCCAGCAGCCGGGAGACGGGCACCGGGGAGCTGTTTTTT.

The gene calls are TRBV19 and TRBJ2-7; TRBD2 might be the D (7 bases). Per the germline V gene, CDR1 is LNHDA and CDR2 is SQIVND (reference sequence). The CDR3 sequence is 13 residues long. V was cut by 6 bases and J by 7 bases, with 16 bases left in between. DNA for the CDR3: TGTGCCAGTAGGAGTCGGGGGGCCGAAGAGCAGTACTTC. The encoded protein is CASRSRGAEEQYF.

This clone has more than one count but fewer than ten. V is TRBV6-1 and J is TRBJ1-4; maybe TRBD1 (6 bases). This CDR3 has 16 amino acids. V gave up 3 bases and J gave up 0 bases, with 11 bases separating them. Germline CDR1 and CDR2: MNHNS and SASEGT. The CDR3 spells CASSENPGATNEKLFF. DNA for the CDR3: TGTGCCAGCAGTGAGAACCCAGGGGCAACTAATGAAAAACTGTTTTTT.

V and J are TRBV9 and TRBJ2-7; D is perhaps TRBD1 (6 bases). This CDR3 has 13 residues. Germline assignment: CDR1 SGDLS and CDR2 YYNGEE. V lost 3 bases and J lost 4, with 11 bases in between. Here the CDR3 reads CASSGRTDYEQYF. CDR3 nucleotides: TGTGCCAGCAGCGGTAGGACAGATTACGAGCAGTACTTC.

Only one count was recorded for this clone. This chain connects TRBV5-1 to TRBJ1-1; D is perhaps TRBD1 (5 bases). Trimming stripped 4 bases from V and 0 bases from J, with 16 bases between. The CDR3 covers 16 residues. Germline values: CDR1 SGHRS, CDR2 YFSETQ. CDR3 in DNA: TGCGCCAGCAGCATAGGGAGGGACCTTATGAACACTGAAGCTTTCTTT. As protein: CASSIGRDLMNTEAFF.

The chain has TRBV27 and TRBJ2-1, with TRBD1 identical over 9 bases. CDR1 and CDR2 (germline): MNHEY, SMNVEV (reference sequence). J lost 15 bases, V lost 5 bases, and 11 bases had no gene match. This CDR3 contains 13 residues. CDR3 DNA sequence: TGTGCCAGCAGTAAGGACAGGGGAGGTGTGTCGTTCTTC. It translates to CASSKDRGGVSFF.

The rearrangement links TRBV21-1 to TRBJ1-5; TRBD1 was called by the table and not checked on the DNA. TRBV21-1 is marked as a pseudogene. CDR3 length equals 20 residues. CDR3 sequence reads: CASSKFGDRRHFYSNQPQHF. The CDR3, as DNA: TGTGCCAGCAGCAAATTTGGGGACAGGCGTCACTTTTATAGCAATCAGCCCCAGCATTTT.

In this sample, this clone turned up a few times. This likely traces to a read error, being one base from a far larger clone. This specimen includes other DNA sequences encoding the same CDR3. The chain joins TRBV4-2 to TRBJ2-1, with 9 bases aligning to TRBD2. CDR1 and CDR2 from the germline V gene are LGHNA and YNFKEQ. The J segment lost 7 bases and the V segment lost 0 bases, leaving 7 bases of the junction unmatched. There are 16 residues in the CDR3. CDR3 amino acids: CASSQESGGGGNEQFF. The CDR3 DNA follows: TGTGCCAGCAGCCAAGAATCCGGCGGGGGGGGGAATGAGCAGTTCTTC.

This clone is a singleton in its sample. V and J are TRBV7-3 and TRBJ2-3; possibly TRBD1 for D (5 bases). Trimming removed 4 bases from V and 2 bases from J, with 10 bases in between. The CDR3 length is 14 residues. Germline CDR1 and CDR2: SGHTA and FQGTGA. The CDR3 loop is CASSSEGATDTQYF. CDR3 bases: TGTGCCAGCAGCTCCGAAGGGGCCACAGATACGCAGTATTTT.

The V call is TRBV5-5, the J call TRBJ1-4, with D possibly matching TRBD1 (5 bases). The CDR3 has 16 residues. Germline V gene lookup returns CDR1 SGHKS and CDR2 YYEKEE (reference sequence). V shed 1 base and J shed 7 bases, with 17 bases lying between them. For the CDR3, the DNA is TGTGCCAGCAGCTTGAGTTCCCAGGGTGGTAGTGAAAAACTGTTTTTT. Its translation is CASSLSSQGGSEKLFF.

V gene TRBV18 combines with J gene TRBJ2-7; D unresolved. V gave up 4 bases and J gave up 2 bases, with 12 bases separating them. CDR1 KGHSH and CDR2 LQKENI come from the germline V gene. This CDR3 contains 14 residues. In DNA, the CDR3 is TGTGCCAGCTCACGACCGACTGGCCCCTACGAGCAGTACTTC. It yields the protein CASSRPTGPYEQYF.

CDR3 DNA sequence: TGTGCCAGTAGTTGGACAGGGGGGGAGTCCACTGAAGCTTTCTTT. This sequence encodes CASSWTGGESTEAFF. This chain connects TRBV19 to TRBJ1-1, with 10 bases identical to TRBD1. CDR3 length equals 15 residues. The germline V gene encodes CDR1 LNHDA and CDR2 SQIVND (reference sequence). Trimming at V came to 5 bases and at J to 4 bases, leaving 7 bases not matched to a gene. The full variable domain, with the rest looked up from reference TRBV19 and TRBJ1-1, is DGGITQSPKYLFRKEGQNVTLSCEQNLNHDAMYWYRQDPGQGLRLIYYSQIVNDFQKGDIAEGYSVSREKKESFPLTVTSAQKNPTAFYLCASSWTGGESTEAFFGQGTRLTVV.

The V gene is TRBV18, the J gene TRBJ1-4; perhaps TRBD1 as D (5 bases). CDR1 is KGHSH and CDR2 is LQKENI in the germline V gene. V lost 2 bases to trimming and J lost 2 bases, with 9 bases between them. The CDR3 loop spans 15 amino acids. The CDR3 sequence is CASSPRGVTNEKLFF. The CDR3 DNA is TGTGCCAGCTCACCAAGGGGTGTGACTAATGAAAAACTGTTTTTT.